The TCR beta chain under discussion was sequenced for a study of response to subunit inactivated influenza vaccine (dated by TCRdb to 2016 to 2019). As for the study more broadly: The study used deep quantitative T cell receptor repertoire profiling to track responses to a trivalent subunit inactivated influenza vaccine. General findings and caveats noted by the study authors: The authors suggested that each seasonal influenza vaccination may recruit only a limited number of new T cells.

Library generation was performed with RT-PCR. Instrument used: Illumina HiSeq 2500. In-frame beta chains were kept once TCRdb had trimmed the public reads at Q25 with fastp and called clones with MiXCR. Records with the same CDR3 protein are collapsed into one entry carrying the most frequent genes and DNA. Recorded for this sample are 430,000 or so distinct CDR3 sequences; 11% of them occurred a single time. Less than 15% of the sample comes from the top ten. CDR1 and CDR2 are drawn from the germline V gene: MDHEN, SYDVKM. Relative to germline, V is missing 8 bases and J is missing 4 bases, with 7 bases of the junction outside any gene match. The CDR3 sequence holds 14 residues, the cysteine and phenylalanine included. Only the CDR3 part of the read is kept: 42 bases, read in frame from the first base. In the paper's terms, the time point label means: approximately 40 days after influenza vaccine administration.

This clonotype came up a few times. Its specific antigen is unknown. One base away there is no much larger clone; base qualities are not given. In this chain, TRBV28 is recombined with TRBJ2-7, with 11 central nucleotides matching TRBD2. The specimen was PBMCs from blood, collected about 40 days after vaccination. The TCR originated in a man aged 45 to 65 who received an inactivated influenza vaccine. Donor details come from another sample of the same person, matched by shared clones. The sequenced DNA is TGTGCCAGCCATACTAGCGGGAGTAGGTACGAGCAGTACTTC. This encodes CASHTSGSRYEQYF.